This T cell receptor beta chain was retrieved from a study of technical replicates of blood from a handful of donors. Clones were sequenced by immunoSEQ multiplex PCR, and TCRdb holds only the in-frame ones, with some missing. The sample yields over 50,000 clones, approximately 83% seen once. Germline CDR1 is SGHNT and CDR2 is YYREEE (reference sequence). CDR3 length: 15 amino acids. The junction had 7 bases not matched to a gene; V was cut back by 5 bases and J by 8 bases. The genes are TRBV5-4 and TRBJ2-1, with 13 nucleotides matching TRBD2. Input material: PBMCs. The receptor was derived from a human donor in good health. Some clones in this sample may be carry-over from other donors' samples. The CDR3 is CASRDTSGGGYEQFF. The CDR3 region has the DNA TGTGCCAGCAGAGATACTAGCGGGGGGGGGTATGAGCAGTTCTTC. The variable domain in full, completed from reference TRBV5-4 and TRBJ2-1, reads ETGVTQSPTHLIKTRGQQVTLRCSSQSGHNTVSWYQQALGQGPQFIFQYYREEENGRGNFPPRFSGLQFPNYSSELNVNALELDDSALYLCASRDTSGGGYEQFFGPGTRLTVL.